This T cell receptor beta chain is from a study of cytomegalovirus exposure and HLA in healthy donors. Study findings and constraints: There were 150 to 200 TCR beta chains listed as cytomegalovirus-associated. That first-cohort TCR clusters tended to co-occur in the roughly 130 validation repertoires was found in a later analysis.

Regarding this clone: Its cognate antigen is unknown.

Assay: immunoSEQ multiplex PCR; the TCRdb copy retains only in-frame clones and omits some. The sample lists 140,000 or so clones; 90% were seen once. The CDR3 has 19 amino acids. With 5 bases clipped from V and 0 bases from J, the junction kept 14 bases outside the gene matches. The V gene's germline CDR1 is GTSNPN and CDR2 SVGIG (reference sequence). The chain has TRBV30 and TRBJ2-6, with 9 bases lining up with TRBD1. The source material was PBMCs. The receptor comes from a woman between 25 and 40 years old in good health and CMV-seropositive. The CDR3 DNA reads TGTGCCTGGGGGGGACAGGGCCTGCGGGTCCTCTCTGGGGCCAACGTCCTGACTTTC. Translating it yields CAWGGQGLRVLSGANVLTF.